Here is one TCR beta chain with its context. The data were taken from a study of blood T cell repertoires in COVID-19. Study summary: Samples of COVID-19 (acute and convalescent) were obtained from the United States, Italy and Spain. In each case, the material was cDNA or gDNA derived from T cells, B-cell-depleted T cells, or PBMCs.

Original processing notes: Reference gene primers were amplified, and this amplification served to estimate nucleated cell counts. Clones were read by immunoSEQ multiplex PCR, and TCRdb kept only the in-frame ones, dropping some. V and J calls plus clone size are reproduced from that table; the DNA served to infer D and trimming. This table has approximately 300,000 clones, 85% to 95% appearing once. V was clipped by 8 bases and J by 7 bases, with 20 bases between them. Germline V gene sequence: CDR1 MNHEY, CDR2 SVGAGI. The CDR3 is made up of 14 amino acids. The sequencing sample was made of PBMCs or T cells enriched from blood (not recorded which). The chain uses TRBV6-5 and TRBJ1-1; weak D call: TRBD1 (6 bases). The TCR comes from a woman under 40 who had been exposed to COVID-19. The CDR3 DNA follows: TGTGCCAGCGGCGAACAGGGCACTTATCTTGAAGCTTTCTTT. Its translation is CASGEQGTYLEAFF.